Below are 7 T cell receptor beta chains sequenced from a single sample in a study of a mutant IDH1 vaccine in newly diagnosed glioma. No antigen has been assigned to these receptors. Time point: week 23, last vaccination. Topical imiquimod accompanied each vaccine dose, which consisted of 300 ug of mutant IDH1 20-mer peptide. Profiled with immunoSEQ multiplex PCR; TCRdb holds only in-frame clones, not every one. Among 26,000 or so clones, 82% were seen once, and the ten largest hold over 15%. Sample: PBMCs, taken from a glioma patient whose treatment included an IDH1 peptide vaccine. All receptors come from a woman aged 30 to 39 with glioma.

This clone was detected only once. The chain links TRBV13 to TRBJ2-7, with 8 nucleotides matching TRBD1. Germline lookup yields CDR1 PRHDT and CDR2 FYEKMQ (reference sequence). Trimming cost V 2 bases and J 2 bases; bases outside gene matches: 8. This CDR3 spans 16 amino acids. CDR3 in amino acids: CASSLTGGPHTYEQYF. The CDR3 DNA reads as TGTGCCAGCAGCTTAACAGGGGGTCCCCATACCTACGAGCAGTACTTC.

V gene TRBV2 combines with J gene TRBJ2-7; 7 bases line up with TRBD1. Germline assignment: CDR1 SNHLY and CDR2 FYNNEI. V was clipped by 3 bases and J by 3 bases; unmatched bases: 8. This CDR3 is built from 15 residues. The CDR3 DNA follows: TGTGCCAGCAGTGAGAGAGACAGGGTACTCTACGAGCAGTACTTC. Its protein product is CASSERDRVLYEQYF.

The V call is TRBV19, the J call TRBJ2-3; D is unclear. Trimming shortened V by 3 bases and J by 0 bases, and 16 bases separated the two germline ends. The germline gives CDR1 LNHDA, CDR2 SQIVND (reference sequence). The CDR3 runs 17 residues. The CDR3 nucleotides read TGTGCCAGTAGTATCCCCCCCACAAATCCTAGCACAGATACGCAGTATTTT. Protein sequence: CASSIPPTNPSTDTQYF.

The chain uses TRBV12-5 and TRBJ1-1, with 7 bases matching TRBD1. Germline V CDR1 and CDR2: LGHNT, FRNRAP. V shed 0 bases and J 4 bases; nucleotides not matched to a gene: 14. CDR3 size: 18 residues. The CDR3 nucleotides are TGTGCTAGTGGTTTGGTAGTATCGGTCACAGGGGTGAGCACTGAAGCTTTCTTT. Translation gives CASGLVVSVTGVSTEAFF. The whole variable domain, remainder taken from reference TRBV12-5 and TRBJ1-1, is DARVTQTPRHKVTEMGQEVTMRCQPILGHNTVFWYRQTMMQGLELLAYFRNRAPLDDSGMPKDRFSAEMPDATLATLKIQPSEPRDSAVYFCASGLVVSVTGVSTEAFFGQGTRLTVV.

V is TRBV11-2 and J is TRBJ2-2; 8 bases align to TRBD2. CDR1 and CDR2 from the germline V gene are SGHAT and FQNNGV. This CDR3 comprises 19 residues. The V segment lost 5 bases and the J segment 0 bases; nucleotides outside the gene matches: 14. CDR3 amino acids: CASSQTFQLAVTNTGELFF. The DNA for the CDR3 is TGTGCCAGCAGCCAAACTTTTCAACTAGCGGTCACGAACACCGGGGAGCTGTTTTTT. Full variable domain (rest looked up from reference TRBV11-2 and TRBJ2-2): EAGVAQSPRYKIIEKRQSVAFWCNPISGHATLYWYQQILGQGPKLLIQFQNNGVVDDSQLPKDRFSAERLKGVDSTLKIQPAKLEDSAVYLCASSQTFQLAVTNTGELFFGEGSRLTVL.

The chain's CDR3 is CASSYGRDYEQYF. DNA of the CDR3: TGTGCCAGCAGTTATGGCAGGGATTACGAGCAGTACTTC. This rearrangement joins TRBV27 to TRBJ2-7, with D possibly being TRBD1 (5 bases). In germline, CDR1 is MNHEY, CDR2 SMNVEV (reference sequence). This CDR3 has 13 residues. Trimming pared 4 bases from V and 4 bases from J, leaving 11 bases between.

The CDR3 nucleotides are TGCGCCAGCAGCTCAGGGGGCGGGAGGGTTTCGAACACTGAAGCTTTCTTT. Translated, it gives CASSSGGGRVSNTEAFF. The genes are TRBV5-1 and TRBJ1-1; 8 nucleotides align to TRBD1. Germline-derived CDR1 and CDR2 are SGHRS and YFSETQ. CDR3 length: 17 residues. V shed 3 bases, J shed 1 base, and the junction held 11 bases outside the gene matches.